This TCR beta chain derives from a study of neoadjuvant anti-PD-1 for oral cavity cancer. Study observations and caveats: Each response group had just a few patients in TCR analyses.

Assay: immunoSEQ multiplex PCR; the TCRdb copy retains only in-frame clones and omits some. Of over 65,000 clones in the sample, less than 90% are singletons; the top ten hold 2.5% to 3%. The trim removed 4 bases at V and 5 bases at J, leaving 10 bases unmatched. The CDR3 contains 15 residues. From germline, CDR1 is MNHEY and CDR2 SVGAGI. In the case of this clone: Its antigen is not known.

Time point of the sample: after neoadjuvant nivolumab, at surgical resection. Blood cells were analyzed directly, without culture or expansion. The sample was PBMCs, taken after nivolumab (anti-PD-1) treatment. This clonotype was sampled from a person aged 35 to 85 with oral cavity squamous cell carcinoma. The rearrangement joins TRBV6-5 to TRBJ1-1, with TRBD1 matching 7 bases. In nucleotides, the CDR3 is TGTGCCAGCAGTTTCAAAAAGGGGGCGGGAACTGAAGCTTTCTTT. It yields the protein CASSFKKGAGTEAFF.